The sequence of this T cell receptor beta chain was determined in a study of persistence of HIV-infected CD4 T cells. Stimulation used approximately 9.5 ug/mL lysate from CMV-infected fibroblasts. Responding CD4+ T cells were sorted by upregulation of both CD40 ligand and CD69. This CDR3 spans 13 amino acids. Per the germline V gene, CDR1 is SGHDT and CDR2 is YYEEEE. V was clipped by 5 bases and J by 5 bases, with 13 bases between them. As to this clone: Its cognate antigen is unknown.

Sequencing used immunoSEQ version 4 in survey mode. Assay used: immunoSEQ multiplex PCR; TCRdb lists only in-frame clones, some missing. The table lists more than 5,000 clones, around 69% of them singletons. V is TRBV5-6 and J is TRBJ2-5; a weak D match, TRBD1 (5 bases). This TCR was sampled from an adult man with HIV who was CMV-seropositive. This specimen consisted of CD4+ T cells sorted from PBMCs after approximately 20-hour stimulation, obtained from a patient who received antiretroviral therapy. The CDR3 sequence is CASSQDQGETQYF. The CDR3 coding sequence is TGTGCCAGCAGTCAGGATCAGGGTGAGACCCAGTACTTC.